These 4 T cell receptor beta chains were all obtained from the same sample, sequenced in a study of CD8 T cells in ankylosing spondylitis. Each CDR3 protein is one row after TCRdb ran MiXCR on the 5' RACE reads. Of approximately 24,000 distinct CDR3 sequences in the sample, 10% to 15% were seen once. Sequencing was carried out using blood. The receptors come from a male donor with ankylosing spondylitis or in good health (not recorded which).

By share, this clonotype counts as medium-sized (0.01 to 0.1%). The chain joins TRBV9 to TRBJ2-7; either TRBD1 or TRBD2 may fit D (5 bases each). This CDR3 is 14 amino acids long. Trimming took off 6 bases at V and 4 bases at J, with 17 bases between the two ends. Germline lookup yields CDR1 SGDLS and CDR2 YYNGEE. The CDR3 nucleotides read TGTGCCAGCAACCGGGACGGCGGATCTTACGAGCAGTACTTC. This gives the protein CASNRDGGSYEQYF.

This clonotype occurred a few times. The chain recombines TRBV6-5 with TRBJ2-3; D gene ambiguous. This CDR3 has 15 residues. From germline, CDR1 is MNHEY and CDR2 SVGAGI. The ends were cut back, 6 bases at V and 2 bases at J, with 15 bases in the middle. The CDR3 is CASSKNYGLTDTQYF. The CDR3 DNA is TGTGCCAGCAGCAAAAACTATGGGCTCACAGATACGCAGTATTTT.

Ten or more counts support this clonotype. The rearrangement links TRBV5-1 to TRBJ1-5; unclear D gene. The CDR3 consists of 13 residues. Per the germline V gene, CDR1 is SGHRS and CDR2 is YFSETQ. Trimming cost V 5 bases and J 2 bases, with 8 bases left between them. As DNA, the CDR3 is TGCGCCAGCAGTTTTGGAGGCAATCAGCCCCAGCATTTT. Translation: CASSFGGNQPQHF.

At least ten counts were recorded for this clonotype. V gene TRBV20-1 combines with J gene TRBJ2-1, with D possibly being TRBD2 (5 bases). Germline V gene lookup returns CDR1 DFQATT and CDR2 SNEGSKA (reference sequence). This CDR3 is built from 15 residues. V shed 5 bases and J shed 7 bases, with 21 bases lying between them. The CDR3 sequence is CSAPALALTPNEQFF. The CDR3 region has the DNA TGCAGTGCTCCCGCTCTAGCACTCACTCCAAATGAGCAGTTCTTC.